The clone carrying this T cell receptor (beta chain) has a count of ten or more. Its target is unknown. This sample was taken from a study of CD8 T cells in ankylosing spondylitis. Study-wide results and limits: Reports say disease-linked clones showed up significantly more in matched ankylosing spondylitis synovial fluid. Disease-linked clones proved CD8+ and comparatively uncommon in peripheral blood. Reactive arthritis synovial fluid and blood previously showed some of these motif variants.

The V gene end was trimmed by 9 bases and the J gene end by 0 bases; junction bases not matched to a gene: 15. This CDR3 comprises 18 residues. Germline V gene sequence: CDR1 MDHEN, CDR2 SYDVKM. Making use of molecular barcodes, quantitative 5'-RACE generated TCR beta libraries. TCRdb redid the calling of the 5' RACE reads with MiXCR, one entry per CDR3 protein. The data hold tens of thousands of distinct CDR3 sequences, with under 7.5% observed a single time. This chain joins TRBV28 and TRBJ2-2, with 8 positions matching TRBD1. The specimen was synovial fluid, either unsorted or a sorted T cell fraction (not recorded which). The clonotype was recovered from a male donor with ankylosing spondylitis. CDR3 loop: CASNGQGRTYSNTGELFF. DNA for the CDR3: TGTGCCAGTAACGGACAGGGAAGAACCTATTCGAACACCGGGGAGCTGTTTTTT.